This T cell receptor beta chain was found in a study of cytomegalovirus exposure and HLA in healthy donors. Germline CDR1 reads MGHRA; CDR2 reads YSYEKL. The CDR3 is made up of 13 amino acids. V lost 2 bases, J lost 7 bases, and 10 bases lay in between. Overall study findings and caveats: Across all donors, roughly uniform sequencing depth was an assumption of the presence/absence analyses. Immune exposure data for these donors was limited to CMV serostatus. The number of N-insertions in an Asian-associated ancestry cluster was reportedly below the 666-donor mean in a later analysis.

Researchers ran the PCR with 60 Vbeta and 13 Jbeta primers. In the authors' methods: Approximately 78 million unique TCR beta chains, about 10 million of them shared, were counted by a later analysis. Sequenced by immunoSEQ multiplex PCR; TCRdb stores in-frame clones only, minus some. V and J calls and clone size are given by that table; D and trimming were obtained from the DNA. The data show about 77,000 clones, and the top ten clones hold about an eighth. Turning to this clone: Antigen specificity is unknown.

The sequenced sample was PBMCs. The TCR was taken from a man in his fifties or sixties in good health and CMV-seropositive. This chain links TRBV4-1 with TRBJ2-3; the D is unclear. The CDR3 loop reads CASSQLPGNTQYF. The CDR3 DNA sequence: TGCGCCAGCAGCCAATTGCCGGGTAATACGCAGTATTTT.